This T cell receptor beta chain came from a study of blood T cell repertoires in COVID-19. Study information: COVID-19 samples collected from the United States, Italy and Spain covered acute and convalescent phases. In each case, the material was cDNA or gDNA derived from T cells, B-cell-depleted T cells, or PBMCs.

Authors' data handling: Estimates of nucleated cell counts were drawn from the amplification of reference gene primers. TCRdb's table, derived via immunoSEQ multiplex PCR, lists solely in-frame clones and lacks some. V and J calls and clone size are copied from that table; D and trimming were computed from the DNA. The sample contains 150,000 to 200,000 clones, 80% to 90% of which appear only once. The germline V and J ends were trimmed by 0 bases and 7 bases, with 16 bases remaining between them. Per the germline V gene, CDR1 is MNHNS and CDR2 is SASEGT. The CDR3 sequence is 16 residues long. J is TRBJ1-5 and V is TRBV6-1; a weak D match, TRBD1 (6 bases). This TCR was recovered from a human donor with active or convalescent COVID-19. The donor label of this sample is uncertain. The source material was peripheral blood. Here the CDR3 reads CASSEARRRGRQPQHF. CDR3 nucleotide sequence: TGTGCCAGCAGTGAAGCAAGACGGCGGGGGCGGCAGCCCCAGCATTTT.